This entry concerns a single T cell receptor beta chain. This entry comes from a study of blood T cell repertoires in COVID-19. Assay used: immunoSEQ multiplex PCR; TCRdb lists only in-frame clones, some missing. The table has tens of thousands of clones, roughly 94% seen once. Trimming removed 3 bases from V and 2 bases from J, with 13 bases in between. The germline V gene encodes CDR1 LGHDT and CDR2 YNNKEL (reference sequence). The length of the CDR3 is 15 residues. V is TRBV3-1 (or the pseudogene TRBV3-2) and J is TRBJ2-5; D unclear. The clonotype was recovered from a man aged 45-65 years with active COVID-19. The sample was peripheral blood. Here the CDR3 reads CASSQTLLRQETQYF. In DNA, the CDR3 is TGTGCCAGCAGCCAGACTTTATTGAGGCAAGAGACCCAGTACTTC.